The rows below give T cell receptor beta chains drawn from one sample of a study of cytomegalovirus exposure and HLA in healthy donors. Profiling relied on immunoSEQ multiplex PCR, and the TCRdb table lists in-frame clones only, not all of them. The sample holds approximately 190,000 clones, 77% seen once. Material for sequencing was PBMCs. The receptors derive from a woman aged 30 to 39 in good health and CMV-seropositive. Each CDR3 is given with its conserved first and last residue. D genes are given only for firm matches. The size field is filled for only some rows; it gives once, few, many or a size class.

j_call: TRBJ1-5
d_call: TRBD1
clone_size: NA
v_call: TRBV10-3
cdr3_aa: CATSRQGINQPQHF
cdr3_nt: TGTGCCACTAGTCGACAGGGGATAAATCAGCCCCAGCATTTT

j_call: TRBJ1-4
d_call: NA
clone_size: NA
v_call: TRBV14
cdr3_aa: CASSQVTGQNEKLFF
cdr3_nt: TGTGCCAGCAGCCAAGTAACAGGGCAAAATGAAAAACTGTTTTTT

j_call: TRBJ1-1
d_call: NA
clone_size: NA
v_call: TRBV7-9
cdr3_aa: CASSLEWPPEAFF
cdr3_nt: TGTGCCAGCAGCTTAGAATGGCCTCCTGAAGCTTTCTTT

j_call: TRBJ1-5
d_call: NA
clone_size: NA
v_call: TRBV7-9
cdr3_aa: CASSLAAGQPQHF
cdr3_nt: TGTGCCAGCAGCTTAGCGGCGGGGCAGCCCCAGCATTTT

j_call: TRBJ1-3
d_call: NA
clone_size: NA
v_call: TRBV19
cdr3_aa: CASRQISGNTIYF
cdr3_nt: TGTGCCAGCCGACAAATCTCTGGAAACACCATATATTTT

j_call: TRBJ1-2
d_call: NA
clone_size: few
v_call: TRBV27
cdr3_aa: CASSLNTVEGGYTF
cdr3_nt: TGTGCCAGCAGTTTAAATACGGTAGAGGGTGGCTACACCTTC

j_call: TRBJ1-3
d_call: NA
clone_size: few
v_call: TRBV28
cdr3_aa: CARPRFRGNTIYF
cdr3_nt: TGTGCCCGTCCCAGGTTTAGGGGAAACACCATATATTTT

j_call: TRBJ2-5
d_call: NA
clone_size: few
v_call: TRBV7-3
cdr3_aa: CASSLTYSRGETQYF
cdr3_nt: TGTGCCAGCAGCTTAACGTACTCTAGAGGCGAGACCCAGTACTTC

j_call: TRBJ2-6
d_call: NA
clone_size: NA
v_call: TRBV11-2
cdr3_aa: CASSLVMTGSFSGANVLTF
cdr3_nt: TGTGCCAGCAGCTTAGTTATGACAGGTTCCTTCTCTGGGGCCAACGTCCTGACTTTC

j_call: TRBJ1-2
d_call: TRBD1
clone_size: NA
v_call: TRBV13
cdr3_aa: CASSSTPGQNYGYTF
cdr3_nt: TGTGCCAGCAGCTCCACCCCGGGACAGAACTATGGCTACACCTTC

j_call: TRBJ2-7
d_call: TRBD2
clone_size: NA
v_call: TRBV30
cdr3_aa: CAYRLAGGYEQYF
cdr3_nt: TGTGCCTACCGACTAGCGGGAGGCTACGAGCAGTACTTC

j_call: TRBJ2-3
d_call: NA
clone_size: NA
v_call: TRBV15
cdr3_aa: CATSRVGGRGADTQYF
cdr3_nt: TGTGCCACCAGCAGAGTAGGAGGGAGAGGGGCAGATACGCAGTATTTT

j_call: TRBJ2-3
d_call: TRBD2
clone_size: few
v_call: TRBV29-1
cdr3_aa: CSVGGGTRAGNTQYF
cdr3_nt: TGCAGCGTTGGAGGGGGGACTAGAGCTGGAAATACGCAGTATTTT

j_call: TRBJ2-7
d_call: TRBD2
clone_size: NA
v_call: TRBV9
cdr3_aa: CASSAASGEVSYEQYF
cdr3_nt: TGTGCCAGCAGCGCCGCTAGCGGGGAGGTCTCCTACGAGCAGTACTTC

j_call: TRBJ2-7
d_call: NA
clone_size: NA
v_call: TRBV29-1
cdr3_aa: CSVEDRRQAPYEQYF
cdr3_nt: TGCAGCGTTGAAGACCGGCGACAGGCCCCCTACGAGCAGTACTTC

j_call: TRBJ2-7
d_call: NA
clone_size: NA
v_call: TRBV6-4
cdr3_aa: CASSDQTTGEQYF
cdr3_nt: TGTGCCAGCAGTGACCAGACTACCGGCGAGCAGTACTTC

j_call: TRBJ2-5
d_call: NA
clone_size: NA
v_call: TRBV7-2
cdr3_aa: CASSLGGTQYF
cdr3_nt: TGTGCCAGCAGCTTAGGAGGGACCCAGTACTTC

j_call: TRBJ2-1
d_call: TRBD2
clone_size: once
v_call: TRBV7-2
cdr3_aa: CASRQGLANEQFF
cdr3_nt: TGTGCCAGCAGACAAGGACTAGCCAATGAGCAGTTCTTC

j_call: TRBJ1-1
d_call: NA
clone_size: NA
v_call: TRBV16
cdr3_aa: CASSQSVAREAFF
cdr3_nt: TGTGCCAGCAGCCAATCCGTGGCACGTGAAGCTTTCTTT

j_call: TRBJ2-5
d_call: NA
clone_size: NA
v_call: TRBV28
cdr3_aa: CASTPNRAQETQYF
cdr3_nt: TGTGCCAGCACCCCTAACCGCGCCCAAGAGACCCAGTACTTC

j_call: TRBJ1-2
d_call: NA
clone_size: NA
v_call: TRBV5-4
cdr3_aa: CASSLDTVVDGYTF
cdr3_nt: TGTGCCAGCAGCTTGGATACAGTTGTGGATGGCTACACCTTC

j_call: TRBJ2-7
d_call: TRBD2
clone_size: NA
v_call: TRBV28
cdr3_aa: CASSPGAGGYEQYF
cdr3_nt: TGTGCCAGCAGTCCCGGGGCGGGAGGGTACGAGCAGTACTTC

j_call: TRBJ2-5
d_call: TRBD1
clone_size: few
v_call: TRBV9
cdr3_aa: CASSPWDRGDPRTQYF
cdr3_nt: TGTGCCAGCAGCCCCTGGGACAGGGGGGACCCCAGGACCCAGTACTTC

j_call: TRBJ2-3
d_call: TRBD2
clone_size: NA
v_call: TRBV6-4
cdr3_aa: CASSDSLAGDADTQYF
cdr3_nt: TGTGCCAGCAGTGACTCACTAGCGGGAGATGCAGATACGCAGTATTTT

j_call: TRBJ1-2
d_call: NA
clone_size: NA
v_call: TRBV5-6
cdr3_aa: CASSPVRPLGYGYTF
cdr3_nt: TGTGCCAGCAGCCCCGTCCGGCCCCTAGGCTATGGCTACACCTTC

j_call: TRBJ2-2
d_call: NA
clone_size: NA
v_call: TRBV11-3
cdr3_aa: CASSSGGRGTGELFF
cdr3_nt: TGTGCCAGCAGCTCCGGGGGGCGCGGGACCGGGGAGCTGTTTTTT

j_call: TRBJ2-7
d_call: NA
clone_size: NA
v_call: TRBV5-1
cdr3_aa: CASSTGSGYRHEQYF
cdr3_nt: TGCGCCAGCAGCACCGGTTCCGGGTACCGCCACGAGCAGTACTTC

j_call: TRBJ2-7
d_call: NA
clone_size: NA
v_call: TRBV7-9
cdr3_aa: CASSLAAGSYEQYF
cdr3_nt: TGTGCCAGCAGCTTAGCGGCGGGCTCCTACGAGCAGTACTTC

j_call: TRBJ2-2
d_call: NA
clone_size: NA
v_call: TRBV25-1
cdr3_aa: CASSDLLVGELFF
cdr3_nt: TGTGCCAGCAGTGACCTTCTCGTTGGGGAGCTGTTTTTT

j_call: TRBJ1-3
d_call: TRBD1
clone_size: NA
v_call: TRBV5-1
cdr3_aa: CASSMTGAGNTIYF
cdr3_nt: TGCGCCAGCAGCATGACAGGGGCTGGAAACACCATATATTTT

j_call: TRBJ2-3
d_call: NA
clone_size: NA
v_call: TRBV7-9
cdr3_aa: CASSPKTNTDTQYF
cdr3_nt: TGTGCCAGCAGCCCCAAGACTAATACGGATACGCAGTATTTT

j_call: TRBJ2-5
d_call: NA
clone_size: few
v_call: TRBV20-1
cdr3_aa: CSVKYGETQYF
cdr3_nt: TGCAGTGTCAAGTACGGAGAGACCCAGTACTTC

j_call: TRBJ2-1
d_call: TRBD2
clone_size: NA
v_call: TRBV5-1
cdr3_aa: CASSSGTSGSSGNEQFF
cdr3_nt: TGCGCCAGCAGTTCCGGGACTAGCGGGAGCTCGGGGAATGAGCAGTTCTTC

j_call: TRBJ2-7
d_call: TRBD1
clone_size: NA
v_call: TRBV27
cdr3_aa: CASKPPGTGGTGEQYF
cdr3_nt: TGTGCCAGCAAACCACCCGGGACAGGGGGCACGGGCGAGCAGTACTTC

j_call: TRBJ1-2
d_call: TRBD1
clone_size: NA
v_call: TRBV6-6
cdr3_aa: CASSYMTGTYDGYTF
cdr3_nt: TGTGCCAGCAGTTACATGACAGGGACTTATGATGGCTACACCTTC

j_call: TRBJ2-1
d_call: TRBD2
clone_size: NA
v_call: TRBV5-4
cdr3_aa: CASSLRPGLATYNEQFF
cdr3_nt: TGTGCCAGCAGTTTGAGACCGGGACTAGCGACCTACAATGAGCAGTTCTTC

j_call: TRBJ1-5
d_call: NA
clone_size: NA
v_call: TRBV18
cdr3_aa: CASSLRWSEPQHF
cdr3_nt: TGTGCCAGCTCTCTCAGGTGGTCAGAGCCCCAGCATTTT

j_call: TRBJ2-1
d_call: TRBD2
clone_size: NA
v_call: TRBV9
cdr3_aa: CASSALAGGSYNEQFF
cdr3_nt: TGTGCCAGCAGCGCTTTAGCGGGAGGTTCCTACAATGAGCAGTTCTTC

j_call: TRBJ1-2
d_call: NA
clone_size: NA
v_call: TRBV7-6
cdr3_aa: CASSWGRGDYGYTF
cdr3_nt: TGTGCCAGCAGCTGGGGGAGGGGAGACTATGGCTACACCTTC

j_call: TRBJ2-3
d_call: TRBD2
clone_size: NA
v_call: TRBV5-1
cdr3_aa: CASTRPALAGGPADTQYF
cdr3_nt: TGCGCCAGCACTAGGCCGGCTCTAGCGGGGGGGCCCGCAGATACGCAGTATTTT

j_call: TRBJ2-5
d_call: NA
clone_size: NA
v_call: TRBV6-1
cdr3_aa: CASSEGVEGLGETQYF
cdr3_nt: TGTGCCAGCAGTGAAGGGGTCGAGGGTTTGGGAGAGACCCAGTACTTC

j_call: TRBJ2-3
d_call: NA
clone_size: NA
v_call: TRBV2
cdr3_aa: CASSLAIYTDTQYF
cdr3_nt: TGTGCCAGCAGCCTAGCGATATACACAGATACGCAGTATTTT

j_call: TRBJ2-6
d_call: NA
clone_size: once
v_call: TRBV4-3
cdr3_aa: CASSQDVSGPGLVSGANVLTF
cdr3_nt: TGCGCCAGCAGCCAAGATGTAAGCGGCCCGGGACTCGTCTCTGGGGCCAACGTCCTGACTTTC

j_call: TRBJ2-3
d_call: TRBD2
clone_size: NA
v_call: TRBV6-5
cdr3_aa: CASRGAGGTDTQYF
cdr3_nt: TGTGCCAGCAGGGGTGCGGGGGGCACAGATACGCAGTATTTT

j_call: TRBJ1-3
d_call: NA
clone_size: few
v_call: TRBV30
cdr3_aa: CAWTKWGGASGNTIYF
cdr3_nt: TGTGCCTGGACTAAATGGGGGGGGGCATCTGGAAACACCATATATTTT

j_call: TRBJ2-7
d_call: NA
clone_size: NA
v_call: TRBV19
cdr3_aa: CASSIGSRTAFSYEQYF
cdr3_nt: TGTGCCAGTAGTATAGGGAGTCGGACAGCGTTTTCCTACGAGCAGTACTTC

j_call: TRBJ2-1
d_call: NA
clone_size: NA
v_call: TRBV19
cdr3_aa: CASRGSGLGEQFF
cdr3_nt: TGTGCCTCAAGGGGATCCGGGTTGGGTGAGCAGTTCTTC

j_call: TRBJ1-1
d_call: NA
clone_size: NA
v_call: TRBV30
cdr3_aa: CAWRARQLLNTEAFF
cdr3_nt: TGTGCCTGGAGGGCAAGACAGTTGCTGAACACTGAAGCTTTCTTT

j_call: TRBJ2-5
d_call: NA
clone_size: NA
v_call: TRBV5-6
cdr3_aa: CASSLVAGGRETQYF
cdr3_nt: TGTGCCAGCAGCTTAGTGGCAGGGGGGAGAGAGACCCAGTACTTC

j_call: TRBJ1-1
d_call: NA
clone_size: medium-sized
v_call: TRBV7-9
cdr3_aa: CASSGRGRLMNTEAFF
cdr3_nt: TGTGCCAGCAGCGGAAGAGGTCGGTTGATGAACACTGAAGCTTTCTTT

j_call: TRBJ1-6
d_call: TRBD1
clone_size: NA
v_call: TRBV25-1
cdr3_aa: CASSADRTVNSPLHF
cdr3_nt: TGTGCCAGCAGTGCGGACAGGACCGTAAATTCACCCCTCCACTTT

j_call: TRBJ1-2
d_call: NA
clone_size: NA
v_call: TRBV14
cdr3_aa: CASSQVPTTEGYGYTF
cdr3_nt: TGTGCCAGCAGCCAAGTTCCAACTACCGAGGGCTATGGCTACACCTTC

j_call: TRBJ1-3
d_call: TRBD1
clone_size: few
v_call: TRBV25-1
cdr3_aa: CASSEFSTGESGNTIYF
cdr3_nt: TGTGCCAGCAGTGAATTTTCGACAGGGGAGTCTGGAAACACCATATATTTT

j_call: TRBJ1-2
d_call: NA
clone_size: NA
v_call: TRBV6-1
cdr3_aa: CASSPWDTQSYGYTF
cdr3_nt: TGTGCCAGCAGTCCCTGGGACACCCAATCCTATGGCTACACCTTC